This T cell receptor (beta chain) was documented in a study of blood T cell repertoires in COVID-19. Overall study: Specimens from acute and convalescent COVID-19 originated in the United States, Italy and Spain. PBMCs, B-cell-depleted T cells, or T cells were the source of the cDNA or gDNA that made up the material.

This clone has just one count. V shed 0 bases and J 2 bases; nucleotides not matched to a gene: 1. Germline CDR1 MNHEY, CDR2 SVGAGI. This CDR3 region has 14 residues. In the authors' workflow: Reference gene primers were amplified, and this amplification served to estimate nucleated cell counts. Assay: immunoSEQ multiplex PCR; the TCRdb copy retains only in-frame clones and omits some. V and J calls plus clone size are reproduced from that table; the DNA served to infer D and trimming. Of under 80,000 clones in the sample, roughly nine tenths were seen once. The TCR comes from a man aged 50 or older with active COVID-19. The sequenced sample was peripheral blood. The chain joins TRBV6-5 to TRBJ2-7, with 7 bases lining up with TRBD2. In DNA, the CDR3 is TGTGCCAGCAGTTACTCCGGGGGGACCTACGAGCAGTACTTC. As protein: CASSYSGGTYEQYF.